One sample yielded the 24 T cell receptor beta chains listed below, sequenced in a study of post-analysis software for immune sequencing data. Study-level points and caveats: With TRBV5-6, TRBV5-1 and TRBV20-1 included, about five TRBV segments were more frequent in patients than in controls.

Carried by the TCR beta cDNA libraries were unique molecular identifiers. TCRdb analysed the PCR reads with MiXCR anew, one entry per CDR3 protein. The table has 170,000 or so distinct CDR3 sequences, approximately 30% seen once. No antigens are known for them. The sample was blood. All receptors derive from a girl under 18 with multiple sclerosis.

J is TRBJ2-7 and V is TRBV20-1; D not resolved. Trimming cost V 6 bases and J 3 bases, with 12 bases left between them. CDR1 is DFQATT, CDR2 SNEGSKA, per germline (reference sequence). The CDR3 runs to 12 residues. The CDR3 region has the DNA TGCAGTGCATTACGTGGGGACTACGAGCAGTACTTC. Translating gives CSALRGDYEQYF.

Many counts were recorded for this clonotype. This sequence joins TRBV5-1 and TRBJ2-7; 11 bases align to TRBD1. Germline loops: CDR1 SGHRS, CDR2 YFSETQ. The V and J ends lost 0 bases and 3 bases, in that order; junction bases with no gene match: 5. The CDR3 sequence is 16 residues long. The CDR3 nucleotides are TGCGCCAGCAGCTTGGACCGGGACAGGGGGTTCTACGAGCAGTACTTC. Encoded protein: CASSLDRDRGFYEQYF.

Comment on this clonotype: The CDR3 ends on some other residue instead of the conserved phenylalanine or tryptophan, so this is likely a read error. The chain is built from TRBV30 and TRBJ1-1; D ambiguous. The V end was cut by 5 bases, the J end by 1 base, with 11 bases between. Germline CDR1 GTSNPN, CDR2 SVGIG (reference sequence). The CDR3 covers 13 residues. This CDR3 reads CAWDGKANTEAFL. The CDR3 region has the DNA TGTGCCTGGGACGGAAAAGCGAACACTGAAGCTTTCTTG.

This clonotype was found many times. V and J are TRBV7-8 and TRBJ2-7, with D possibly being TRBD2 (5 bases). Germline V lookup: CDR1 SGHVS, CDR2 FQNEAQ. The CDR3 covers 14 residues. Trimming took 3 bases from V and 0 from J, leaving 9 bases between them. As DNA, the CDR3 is TGTGCCAGCAGCTTGGCGGGCTTCTCCTACGAGCAGTACTTC. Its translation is CASSLAGFSYEQYF.

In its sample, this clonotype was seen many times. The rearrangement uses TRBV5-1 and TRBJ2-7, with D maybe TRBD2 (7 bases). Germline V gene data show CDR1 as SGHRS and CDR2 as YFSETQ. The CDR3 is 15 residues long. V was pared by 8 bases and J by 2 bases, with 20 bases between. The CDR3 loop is CASSAGGGLTYEQYF. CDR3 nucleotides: TGCGCCAGTAGCGCGGGCGGGGGCCTTACCTACGAGCAGTACTTC.

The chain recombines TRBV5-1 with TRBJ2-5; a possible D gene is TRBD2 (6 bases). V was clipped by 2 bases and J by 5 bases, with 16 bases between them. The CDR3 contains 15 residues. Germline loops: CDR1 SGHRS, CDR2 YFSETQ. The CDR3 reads CASSLIGRDGETQYF. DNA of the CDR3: TGCGCCAGCAGCTTAATAGGGCGGGACGGGGAGACCCAGTACTTC.

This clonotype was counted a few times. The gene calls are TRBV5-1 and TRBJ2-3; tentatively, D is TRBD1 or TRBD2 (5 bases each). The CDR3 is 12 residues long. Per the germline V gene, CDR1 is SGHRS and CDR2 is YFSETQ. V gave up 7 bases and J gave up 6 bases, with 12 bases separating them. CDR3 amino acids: CASGDPGDTQYF. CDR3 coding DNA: TGCGCCAGCGGGGACCCTGGGGATACGCAGTATTTT.

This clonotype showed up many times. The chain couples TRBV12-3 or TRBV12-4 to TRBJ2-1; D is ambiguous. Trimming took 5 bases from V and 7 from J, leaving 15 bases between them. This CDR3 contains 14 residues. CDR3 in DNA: TGTGCCAGCAGTCCCTCAGGCCGGCAGAATGAGCAGTTCTTC. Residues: CASSPSGRQNEQFF.

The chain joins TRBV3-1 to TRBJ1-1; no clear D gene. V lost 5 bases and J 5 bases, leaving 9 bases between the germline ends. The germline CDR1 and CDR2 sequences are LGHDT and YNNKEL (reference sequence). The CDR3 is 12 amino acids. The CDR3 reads CASSLVRTEAFF. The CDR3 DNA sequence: TGTGCCAGCAGCTTGGTGCGGACTGAAGCTTTCTTT. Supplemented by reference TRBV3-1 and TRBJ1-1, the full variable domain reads DTAVSQTPKYLVTQMGNDKSIKCEQNLGHDTMYWYKQDSKKFLKIMFSYNNKELIINETVPNRFSPKSPDKAHLNLHINSLELGDSAVYFCASSLVRTEAFFGQGTRLTVV.

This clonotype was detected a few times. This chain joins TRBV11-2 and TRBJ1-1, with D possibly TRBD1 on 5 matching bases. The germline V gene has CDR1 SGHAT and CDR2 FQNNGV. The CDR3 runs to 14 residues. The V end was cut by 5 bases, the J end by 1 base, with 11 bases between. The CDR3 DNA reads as TGTGCCAGCAGCGCAACGCAGGGGAACACTGAAGCTTTCTTT. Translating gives CASSATQGNTEAFF.

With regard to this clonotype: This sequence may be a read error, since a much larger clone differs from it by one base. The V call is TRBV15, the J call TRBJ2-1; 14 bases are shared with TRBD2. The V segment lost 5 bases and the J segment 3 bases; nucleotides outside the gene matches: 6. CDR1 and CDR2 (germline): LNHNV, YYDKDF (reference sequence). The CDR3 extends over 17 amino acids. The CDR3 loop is CATSAGTSGGFYNEQFF. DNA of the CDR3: TGTGCCACCAGCGCAGGGACTAGCGGGGGTTTCTACAATGAGCAGTTCTTC.

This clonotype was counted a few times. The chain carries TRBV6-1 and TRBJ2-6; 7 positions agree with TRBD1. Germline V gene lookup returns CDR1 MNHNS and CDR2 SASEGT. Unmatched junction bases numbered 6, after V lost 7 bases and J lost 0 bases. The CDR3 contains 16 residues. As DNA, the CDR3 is TGTGCCAGCACCCCAGACAGGGTCTCTGGGGCCAACGTCCTGACTTTC. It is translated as CASTPDRVSGANVLTF.

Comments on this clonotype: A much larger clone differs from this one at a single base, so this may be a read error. The CDR3 DNA sequence: TGTGCCAGCTCACCACGGTCAGACTTGGGAGATACGCAGTATTTT. This encodes CASSPRSDLGDTQYF. This sequence joins TRBV18 and TRBJ2-3; no clear D gene. The CDR3 has 15 residues. Germline lookup yields CDR1 KGHSH and CDR2 LQKENI. Trimming left V 1 base short and J 5 bases short, with 13 bases between.

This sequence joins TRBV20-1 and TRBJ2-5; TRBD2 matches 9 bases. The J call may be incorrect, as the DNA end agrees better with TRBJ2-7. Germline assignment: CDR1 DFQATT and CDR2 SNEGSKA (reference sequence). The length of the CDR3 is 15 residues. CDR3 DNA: TGCAGTGCTAGATCGACAGCGGGACTAGCCTTCGAGCAGTACTTC. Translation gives CSARSTAGLAFEQYF.

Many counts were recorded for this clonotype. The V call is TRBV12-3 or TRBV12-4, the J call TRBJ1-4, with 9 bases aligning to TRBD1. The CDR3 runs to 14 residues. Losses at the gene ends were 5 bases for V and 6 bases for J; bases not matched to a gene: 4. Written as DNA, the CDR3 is TGTGCCAGCAGTATGGGACAGGGTGATGAAAAACTGTTTTTT. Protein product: CASSMGQGDEKLFF.

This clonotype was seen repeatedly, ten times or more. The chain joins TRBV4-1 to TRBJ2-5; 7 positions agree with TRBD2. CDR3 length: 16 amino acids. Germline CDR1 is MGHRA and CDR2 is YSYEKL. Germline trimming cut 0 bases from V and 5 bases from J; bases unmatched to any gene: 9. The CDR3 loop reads CASSQESGGSAETQYF. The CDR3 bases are TGCGCCAGCAGCCAAGAAAGTGGCGGGAGTGCTGAGACCCAGTACTTC.

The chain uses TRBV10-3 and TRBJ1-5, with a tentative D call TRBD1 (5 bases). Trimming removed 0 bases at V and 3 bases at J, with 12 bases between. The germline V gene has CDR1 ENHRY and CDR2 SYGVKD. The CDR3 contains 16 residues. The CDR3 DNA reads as TGTGCCATCAGTGAGTCGTTGCGGGGGAACAATCAGCCCCAGCATTTT. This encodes CAISESLRGNNQPQHF.

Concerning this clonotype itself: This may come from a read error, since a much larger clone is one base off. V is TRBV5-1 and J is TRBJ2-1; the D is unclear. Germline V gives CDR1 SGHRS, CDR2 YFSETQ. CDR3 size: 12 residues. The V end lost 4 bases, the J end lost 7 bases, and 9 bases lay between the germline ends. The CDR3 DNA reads TGCGCCAGCAGCGAAGTGCGAAATGAGCAGTTCTTC. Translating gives CASSEVRNEQFF.

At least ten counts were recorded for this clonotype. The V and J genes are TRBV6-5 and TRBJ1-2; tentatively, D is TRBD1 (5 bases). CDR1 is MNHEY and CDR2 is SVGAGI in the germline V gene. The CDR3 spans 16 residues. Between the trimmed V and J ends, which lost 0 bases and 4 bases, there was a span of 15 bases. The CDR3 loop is CASSYSRGADVYGYTF. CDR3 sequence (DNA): TGTGCCAGCAGTTACTCGAGGGGTGCAGACGTCTATGGCTACACCTTC.

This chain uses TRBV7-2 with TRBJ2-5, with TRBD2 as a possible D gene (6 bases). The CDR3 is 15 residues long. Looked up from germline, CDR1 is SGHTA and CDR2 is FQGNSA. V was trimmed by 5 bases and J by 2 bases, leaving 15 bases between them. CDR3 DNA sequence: TGTGCCAGCAGCCCCAGTGGGCGGGAACAAGAGACCCAGTACTTC. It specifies CASSPSGREQETQYF.

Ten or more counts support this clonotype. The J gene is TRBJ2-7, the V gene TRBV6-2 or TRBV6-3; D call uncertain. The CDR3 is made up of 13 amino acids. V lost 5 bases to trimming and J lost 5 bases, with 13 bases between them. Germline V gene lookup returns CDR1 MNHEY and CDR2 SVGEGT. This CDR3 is CASSPDPGHEQYF. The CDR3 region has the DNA TGTGCCAGCAGTCCCGATCCAGGTCACGAGCAGTACTTC.

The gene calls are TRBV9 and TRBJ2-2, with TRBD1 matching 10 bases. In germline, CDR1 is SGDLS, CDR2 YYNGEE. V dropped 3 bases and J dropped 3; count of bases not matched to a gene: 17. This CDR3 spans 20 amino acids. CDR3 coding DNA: TGTGCCAGCAGCGCGTTAGCTCTCCATCCGGGACAGGGGTACACCGGGGAGCTGTTTTTT. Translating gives CASSALALHPGQGYTGELFF.

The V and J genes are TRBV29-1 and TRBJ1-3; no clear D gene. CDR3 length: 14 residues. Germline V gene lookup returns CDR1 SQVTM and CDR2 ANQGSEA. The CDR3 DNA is TGCGGCGGTTGTATGGGCGACTCTGGAAACACCATATATTTT. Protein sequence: CGGCMGDSGNTIYF.

The CDR3 nucleotides are TGTGCCAGCAGCCACCCCCAGAGGGGCGCAGATACGCAGTATTTT. This codes for CASSHPQRGADTQYF. The rearrangement uses TRBV11-2 and TRBJ2-3, with D possibly being TRBD1 or TRBD2 (5 bases each). Germline lookup yields CDR1 SGHAT and CDR2 FQNNGV. The CDR3 is 15 residues long. Trimming stripped 5 bases from V and 4 bases from J, with 16 bases between.